This TCR beta chain is from a study of blood T cell repertoires in COVID-19. Participants came from around 25 US areas, aged roughly 18 to 100 years. The study counted Cohort 3 donors as recovered given two negative PCRs, clearance, or symptom resolution. Per the germline V gene, CDR1 is KGHSH and CDR2 is LQKENI. Deletions cut 3 bases from V and 8 bases from J, with 17 bases between. CDR3 length: 14 residues. Method: immunoSEQ multiplex PCR; TCRdb's copy keeps in-frame clones and lacks some. The sample includes some 400,000 clones, roughly nine tenths of them seen just once. Sequenced: PBMCs or T cells enriched from blood (not recorded which). The rearrangement joins TRBV18 to TRBJ2-7, with a tentative D call TRBD1 (5 bases). The clonotype originates from a man younger than 45 who had recovered from COVID-19. CDR3 sequence reads: CASSPRAESSQQYF. In DNA form, the CDR3 reads TGTGCCAGCTCACCCAGGGCCGAAAGTTCCCAGCAGTACTTC.